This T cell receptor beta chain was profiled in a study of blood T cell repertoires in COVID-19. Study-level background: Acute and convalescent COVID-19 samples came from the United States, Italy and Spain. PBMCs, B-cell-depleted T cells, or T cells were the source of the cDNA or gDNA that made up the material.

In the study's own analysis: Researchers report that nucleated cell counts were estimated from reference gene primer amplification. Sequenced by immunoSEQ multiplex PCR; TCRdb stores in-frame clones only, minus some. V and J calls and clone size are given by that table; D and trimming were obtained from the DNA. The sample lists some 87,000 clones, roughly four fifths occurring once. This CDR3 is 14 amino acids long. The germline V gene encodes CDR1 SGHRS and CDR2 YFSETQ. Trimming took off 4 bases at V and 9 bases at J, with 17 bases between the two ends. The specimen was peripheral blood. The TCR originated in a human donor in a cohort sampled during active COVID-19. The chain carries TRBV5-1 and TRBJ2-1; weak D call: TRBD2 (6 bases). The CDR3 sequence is CASSLRDPGGEQFF. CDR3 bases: TGCGCCAGCAGCCTTAGGGACCCCGGGGGTGAGCAGTTCTTC.